This T cell receptor beta chain is drawn from a study of CD8 T cells in ankylosing spondylitis (dated by TCRdb to 2015 to 2018). Looking at the study overall: T cell receptor beta repertoires were profiled in healthy donors and ankylosing spondylitis patients so that disease-linked TCR variants could be found. The full study cohort was made up of about two dozen ankylosing spondylitis patients and about a hundred healthy donors. Peripheral blood samples were taken, and synovial fluid was additionally collected from ankylosing spondylitis patients.

TCRdb lists the instrument as Illumina HiSeq 2500. Quantitative 5'-RACE with molecular barcodes was the method used to prepare the TCR beta libraries. The paper's processing steps were these. A new computational method, built on a probabilistic model of VDJ rearrangement, was used to identify disease-linked TCR variants. TCRdb reran the public reads through fastp at Q25 and MiXCR, keeping productive beta chains. Every entry covers one CDR3 protein and lists the most common genes and DNA from its rows. TCRdb assigned the V and J calls; the authors' analysis was not used. The sample has a few hundred thousand distinct CDR3 sequences on record, 17% of them singletons. Jointly, the top ten make up over 1% of the sample. Taken from cysteine to phenylalanine, the CDR3 has 16 residues. The only DNA kept is the CDR3, 48 bases in frame from the first base. For this chain, trimming is 3 bases at the V end and 2 bases at the J end, and the number of junction bases without a gene match is 5. Taken from the germline V gene, the CDR1 and CDR2 loops are SGHRS and YFSETQ.

General conclusions and limits of the study: A TCR beta motif made up of several highly homologous amino acid variants appeared to be characteristic of blood from ankylosing spondylitis patients. A CD8+ phenotype was shown by the disease-linked clones, which were found at relatively low frequencies in peripheral blood. Some of the motif variants had been reported before in the synovial fluid and blood of reactive arthritis patients, a finding that suggests common disease-initiation mechanisms. The disease-linked clones were reported to be significantly enriched in matched synovial fluid samples from ankylosing spondylitis patients.

On this clonotype: What this receptor recognizes is not known. Base qualities are not at hand, and no much larger clone is one base apart.

Sequenced sample: blood, either unsorted or a sorted T cell fraction (not recorded which). The chain joins TRBV5-1 to TRBJ2-6, and 7 bases in between align with TRBD1. The receptor was isolated from a male donor with ankylosing spondylitis. CDR3 protein: CASSSGQAPGANVLTF. Read as DNA, the sequence is TGCGCCAGCAGCTCCGGACAGGCCCCTGGGGCCAACGTCCTGACTTTC.